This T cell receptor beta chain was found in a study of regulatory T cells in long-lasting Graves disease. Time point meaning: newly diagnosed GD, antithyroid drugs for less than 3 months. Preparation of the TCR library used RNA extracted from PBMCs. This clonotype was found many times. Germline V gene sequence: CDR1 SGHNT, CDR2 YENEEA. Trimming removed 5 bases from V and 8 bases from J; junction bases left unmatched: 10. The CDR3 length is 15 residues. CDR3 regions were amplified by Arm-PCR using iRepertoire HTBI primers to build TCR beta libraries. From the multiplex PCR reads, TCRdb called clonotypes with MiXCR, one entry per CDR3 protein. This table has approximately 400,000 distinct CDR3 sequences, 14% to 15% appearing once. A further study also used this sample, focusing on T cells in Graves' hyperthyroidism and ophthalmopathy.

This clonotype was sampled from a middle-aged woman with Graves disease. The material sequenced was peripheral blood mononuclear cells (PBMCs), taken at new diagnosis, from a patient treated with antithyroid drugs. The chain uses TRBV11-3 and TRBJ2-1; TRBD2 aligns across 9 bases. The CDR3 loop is CASSKAGGLFYEQFF. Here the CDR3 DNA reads TGTGCCAGCAGCAAAGCGGGAGGCCTTTTTTATGAGCAGTTCTTC.